This entry features one T cell receptor beta chain sequence. Its antigen is unidentified. This CDR3 is built from 14 residues. Germline V gene lookup returns CDR1 MNHNY and CDR2 SVGAGI (reference sequence). V shed 7 bases, J shed 3 bases, and the junction held 4 bases outside the gene matches. This specimen comes from a study of cytomegalovirus exposure and HLA in healthy donors. Study outcomes and limitations: Analyzed later, most CMV-associated TCR beta chains appeared HLA-restricted. Accounts indicate the classifier identified cytomegalovirus status with strong specificity and sensitivity.

The PCR employed 60 Vbeta primers together with 13 Jbeta primers. Sequencing was performed with immunoSEQ multiplex PCR; in TCRdb, only in-frame clones are kept and a portion is missing. This sample contains tens of thousands of clones. The clonotype originates from a female donor in good health and CMV-seronegative. The sequencing sample was made of PBMCs. This chain joins TRBV6-6 and TRBJ2-1; TRBD1 matches at 9 bases. Here the CDR3 DNA reads TGTGCCAGCACCCGGACAGGGGTCTACAATGAGCAGTTCTTC. It encodes CASTRTGVYNEQFF.